The rows below give T cell receptor beta chains drawn from one sample of a study of T cells in localized non-small cell lung cancer. Some clones are missing from TCRdb's copy, which holds only in-frame ones; the method was immunoSEQ multiplex PCR. The table has 1,500 to 2,000 clones, around 26% seen once; the top ten hold over 8%. The sequenced sample was lung tumor tissue, obtained before any cancer treatment. These receptors all come from a male donor aged 60 or over with stage II squamous cell lung carcinoma. Each CDR3 is given with its conserved first and last residue. A D gene is named only where the DNA matches it firmly. For some rows the clone size is stated as once, few or many, or as a class when expanded; others skip it.

v_call: TRBV15; j_call: TRBJ1-4; d_call: .; clone_size: .; cdr3_aa: CATSRDPGPNEKLFF; cdr3_nt: TGTGCCACCAGCAGAGATCCGGGCCCTAATGAAAAACTGTTTTTT
v_call: TRBV11-3; j_call: TRBJ1-5; d_call: TRBD1; clone_size: few; cdr3_aa: CASSPTGGSNQPQHF; cdr3_nt: TGTGCCAGCAGCCCTACAGGGGGCAGCAATCAGCCCCAGCATTTT
v_call: TRBV18; j_call: TRBJ2-3; d_call: TRBD2; clone_size: .; cdr3_aa: CASSPVSGGTDTQYF; cdr3_nt: TGTGCCAGCTCACCAGTTTCGGGAGGGACAGATACGCAGTATTTT
v_call: TRBV6-7; j_call: TRBJ1-2; d_call: .; clone_size: few; cdr3_aa: CASTGMDGYTF; cdr3_nt: TGTGCCAGCACTGGTATGGACGGCTACACCTTC
v_call: TRBV6-8; j_call: TRBJ1-2; d_call: .; clone_size: .; cdr3_aa: CASREGSNYGYTF; cdr3_nt: TGTGCCAGCCGGGAAGGGTCTAACTATGGCTACACCTTC
v_call: TRBV6-8; j_call: TRBJ1-4; d_call: .; clone_size: .; cdr3_aa: CASSSSRGKLFF; cdr3_nt: TGTGCCAGCAGTTCCTCTAGAGGGAAACTGTTTTTT
v_call: TRBV28; j_call: TRBJ2-7; d_call: .; clone_size: few; cdr3_aa: CASSSDLLEQYF; cdr3_nt: TGTGCCAGCAGTTCCGACCTCCTCGAGCAGTACTTC
v_call: TRBV19; j_call: TRBJ2-5; d_call: TRBD1; clone_size: .; cdr3_aa: CASTDRQGSVRETQYF; cdr3_nt: TGTGCCAGTACCGACCGACAGGGTTCGGTTAGGGAGACCCAGTACTTC
v_call: TRBV11-3; j_call: TRBJ1-3; d_call: TRBD1; clone_size: medium-sized; cdr3_aa: CASRGDRVTGNTIYF; cdr3_nt: TGTGCCAGCAGGGGGGACAGAGTAACTGGAAACACCATATATTTT
v_call: TRBV19; j_call: TRBJ2-7; d_call: TRBD2; clone_size: .; cdr3_aa: CASSIRLAGGEEQYF; cdr3_nt: TGTGCCAGTAGTATCAGACTAGCGGGAGGAGAGGAGCAGTACTTC
v_call: TRBV11-3; j_call: TRBJ2-2; d_call: TRBD1; clone_size: few; cdr3_aa: CASSPFDRVNTGELFF; cdr3_nt: TGTGCCAGCAGCCCGTTTGACAGGGTTAACACCGGGGAGCTGTTTTTT
v_call: TRBV19; j_call: TRBJ1-1; d_call: TRBD1; clone_size: .; cdr3_aa: CASKTPGGLGEAFF; cdr3_nt: TGTGCCAGTAAAACTCCAGGGGGCCTGGGTGAAGCTTTCTTT
v_call: TRBV6-8; j_call: TRBJ1-4; d_call: TRBD1; clone_size: .; cdr3_aa: CASSEGRDRATNEKLFF; cdr3_nt: TGTGCCAGCAGTGAGGGACGGGACAGGGCAACTAATGAAAAACTGTTTTTT
v_call: TRBV4-1; j_call: TRBJ1-5; d_call: .; clone_size: few; cdr3_aa: CASSQVENGQPQHF; cdr3_nt: TGCGCCAGCAGCCAAGTTGAGAACGGACAGCCCCAGCATTTT
v_call: TRBV19; j_call: TRBJ2-7; d_call: TRBD2; clone_size: few; cdr3_aa: CASSIARLAFYEQYF; cdr3_nt: TGTGCCAGTAGTATAGCGAGACTAGCGTTTTACGAGCAGTACTTC
v_call: TRBV6-8; j_call: TRBJ1-4; d_call: .; clone_size: .; cdr3_aa: CASTKIGGTNEKLFF; cdr3_nt: TGTGCCAGCACAAAAATAGGGGGGACTAATGAAAAACTGTTTTTT
v_call: TRBV7-6; j_call: TRBJ2-1; d_call: TRBD2; clone_size: .; cdr3_aa: CASSLARGGRREQFF; cdr3_nt: TGTGCCAGCAGCTTAGCAAGGGGCGGGAGGAGGGAGCAGTTCTTC
v_call: TRBV4-1; j_call: TRBJ2-5; d_call: TRBD2; clone_size: few; cdr3_aa: CASSQGTSGRGETQYF; cdr3_nt: TGCGCCAGCAGCCAAGGGACTAGCGGGAGGGGGGAGACCCAGTACTTC
v_call: TRBV9; j_call: TRBJ2-3; d_call: TRBD2; clone_size: medium-sized; cdr3_aa: CASSDQAGSTDTQYF; cdr3_nt: TGTGCCAGCAGCGACCAAGCGGGAAGCACAGATACGCAGTATTTT
v_call: TRBV5-1; j_call: TRBJ2-7; d_call: TRBD1; clone_size: .; cdr3_aa: CASSLSGTGGYEQYF; cdr3_nt: TGCGCCAGCAGCTTGTCGGGGACAGGGGGGTACGAGCAGTACTTC
v_call: TRBV6-8; j_call: TRBJ2-3; d_call: TRBD1; clone_size: .; cdr3_aa: CASSPSGTGTVDTKTQYF; cdr3_nt: TGTGCCAGCAGTCCGTCCGGGACAGGGACTGTGGATACTAAGACGCAGTATTTT
v_call: TRBV15; j_call: TRBJ2-7; d_call: .; clone_size: .; cdr3_aa: CATSLYAGTGEQYF; cdr3_nt: TGTGCCACCAGCCTCTATGCGGGAACAGGCGAGCAGTACTTC
v_call: TRBV19; j_call: TRBJ2-4; d_call: .; clone_size: .; cdr3_aa: CASSLQDVAKNIQYF; cdr3_nt: TGTGCCAGTAGTCTCCAGGATGTGGCCAAAAACATTCAGTACTTC
v_call: TRBV28; j_call: TRBJ2-7; d_call: .; clone_size: .; cdr3_aa: CASSLGGQVGDEQYF; cdr3_nt: TGTGCCAGCAGTTTGGGGGGTCAAGTGGGCGACGAGCAGTACTTC
v_call: TRBV7-6; j_call: TRBJ1-1; d_call: .; clone_size: few; cdr3_aa: CASTVTGVMNTEAFF; cdr3_nt: TGTGCCAGCACCGTGACAGGTGTGATGAACACTGAAGCTTTCTTT
v_call: TRBV19; j_call: TRBJ1-1; d_call: .; clone_size: few; cdr3_aa: CASKGQTEAFF; cdr3_nt: TGTGCCAGTAAAGGACAGACTGAAGCTTTCTTT
v_call: TRBV18; j_call: TRBJ1-1; d_call: TRBD1; clone_size: few; cdr3_aa: CASSRQGVNTEAFF; cdr3_nt: TGTGCCAGCTCGCGACAGGGAGTGAACACTGAAGCTTTCTTT
v_call: TRBV19; j_call: TRBJ2-2; d_call: TRBD1; clone_size: few; cdr3_aa: CASSTGSSGTGENTGELFF; cdr3_nt: TGTGCCAGTAGTACGGGGTCTTCCGGGACAGGGGAGAACACCGGGGAGCTGTTTTTT
v_call: TRBV15; j_call: TRBJ2-3; d_call: TRBD2; clone_size: .; cdr3_aa: CATSRDASGRGDTQYF; cdr3_nt: TGTGCCACCAGCAGAGATGCCAGCGGGAGAGGAGATACGCAGTATTTT
v_call: TRBV7-2; j_call: TRBJ1-1; d_call: .; clone_size: .; cdr3_aa: CASSPATVPEAFF; cdr3_nt: TGTGCCAGCAGCCCGGCAACGGTCCCTGAAGCTTTCTTT
v_call: TRBV28; j_call: TRBJ2-5; d_call: TRBD1; clone_size: .; cdr3_aa: CASSLGRGRGLSGETQYF; cdr3_nt: TGTGCCAGCAGTTTAGGGAGAGGCAGGGGGCTATCTGGAGAGACCCAGTACTTC
v_call: TRBV11-3; j_call: TRBJ1-4; d_call: TRBD1; clone_size: large; cdr3_aa: CASRSRDRGNEKLFF; cdr3_nt: TGTGCCAGCAGGTCCCGGGACAGGGGGAATGAAAAACTGTTTTTT
v_call: TRBV19; j_call: TRBJ2-3; d_call: TRBD2; clone_size: once; cdr3_aa: CASTRGRAQYF; cdr3_nt: TGTGCCAGTACCCGAGGGAGGGCGCAGTATTTT